The 9 T cell receptor beta chains below all came from one sample that was sequenced in a study of cytomegalovirus exposure and HLA in healthy donors. This PCR relied on a set of 60 Vbeta primers and 13 Jbeta primers. The assay was immunoSEQ multiplex PCR, and TCRdb's table has in-frame clones only and misses some. The repertoire holds roughly 120,000 clones, with 70% to 80% as singletons. Sequencing was carried out using PBMCs. These receptor sequences come from a man between 50 and 59 years old in good health and CMV-seronegative.

This chain links TRBV4-3 with TRBJ2-3; D gene ambiguous. Per the germline V gene, CDR1 is LGHNA and CDR2 is YSLEER. V was cut by 1 base and J by 3 bases, with 14 bases left in between. The CDR3 is 16 amino acids. CDR3 nucleotides: TGCGCCAGCAGCCAAGCTTTTACAGTGGCTACAGATACGCAGTATTTT. The encoded protein is CASSQAFTVATDTQYF.

The chain links TRBV7-2 to TRBJ1-2; possibly TRBD1 for D (6 bases). Germline-derived CDR1 and CDR2 are SGHTA and FQGNSA. This CDR3 comprises 13 residues. V dropped 2 bases and J dropped 6 bases, with 10 bases sitting between them. Written as DNA, the CDR3 is TGTGCCAGCAGCTTACGATCAGGGGATGGCTACACCTTC. Its protein product is CASSLRSGDGYTF.

The chain uses TRBV6-1 and TRBJ2-7, with 7 bases identical to TRBD2. Germline loops: CDR1 MNHNS, CDR2 SASEGT. Trimming took 1 base from V and 5 from J; bases not matched to a gene: 8. This CDR3 is built from 15 residues. In nucleotides, the CDR3 is TGTGCCAGCAGTGAAGGAAGCGGGGAGGGCCACGAGCAGTACTTC. The encoded protein is CASSEGSGEGHEQYF.

CDR3 in DNA: TGTGCCAGCAGCCCAGACACTCTTACGCAGTATTTT. As protein: CASSPDTLTQYF. This sequence joins TRBV14 and TRBJ2-3; D not resolved. The CDR3 sequence is 12 residues long. CDR1 and CDR2 (germline): SGHDN, FVKESK. V lost 4 bases and J lost 8, with 10 bases in between.

The DNA of the CDR3 is TGTGCCAGCAGTGACTCGAAACAGCTTTATAGCAATCAGCCCCAGCATTTT. Translation gives CASSDSKQLYSNQPQHF. The rearrangement joins TRBV6-4 to TRBJ1-5; D unresolved. The germline V gene has CDR1 MRHNA and CDR2 SNTAGT. Trimming pared 0 bases from V and 0 bases from J, leaving 12 bases between. CDR3 length: 17 residues.

The rearrangement uses TRBV19 and TRBJ1-2, with 7 bases identical to TRBD1. The germline gives CDR1 LNHDA, CDR2 SQIVND (reference sequence). CDR3 length: 16 amino acids. With 8 bases clipped from V and 8 bases from J, the junction kept 20 bases outside the gene matches. The CDR3 DNA is TGTGCCAGTCACGATCTGGACAGTCAGGGGGTTCGAGGCTACACCTTC. This encodes CASHDLDSQGVRGYTF.

This sequence joins TRBV30 and TRBJ2-7, with 7 bases fitting TRBD1. Germline V CDR1 and CDR2: GTSNPN, SVGIG (reference sequence). V shed 1 base, J shed 4 bases, and the junction held 4 bases outside the gene matches. The CDR3 consists of 13 residues. In DNA, the CDR3 is TGTGCCTGGAGTGAAGGGGGCGAGTACGAGCAGTACTTC. Translation gives CAWSEGGEYEQYF. The full variable domain, with the rest looked up from reference TRBV30 and TRBJ2-7, is SQTIHQWPATLVQPVGSPLSLECTVEGTSNPNLYWYRQAAGRGLQLLFYSVGIGQISSEVPQNLSASRPQDRQFILSSKKLLLSDSGFYLCAWSEGGEYEQYFGPGTRLTVT.

This rearrangement joins TRBV7-2 to TRBJ2-3; 9 bases match TRBD2. The CDR3 length is 15 residues. Germline CDR1 reads SGHTA; CDR2 reads FQGNSA. V dropped 1 base and J dropped 6; count of bases not matched to a gene: 5. CDR3 loop: CASSLGGGAGDTQYF. CDR3 DNA: TGTGCCAGCAGCTTAGGCGGGGGGGCTGGGGATACGCAGTATTTT.

CDR3 bases: TGTGCCAGCAGCCCGGTGGGGGGGCCTGCCGAGCAGTACTTC. It codes for CASSPVGGPAEQYF. The chain joins TRBV27 to TRBJ2-7, with a possible D match to TRBD2 (7 bases). This CDR3 region has 14 residues. CDR1 and CDR2 from the germline V gene are MNHEY and SMNVEV (reference sequence). The V end was cut by 6 bases, the J end by 6 bases, with 18 bases between.